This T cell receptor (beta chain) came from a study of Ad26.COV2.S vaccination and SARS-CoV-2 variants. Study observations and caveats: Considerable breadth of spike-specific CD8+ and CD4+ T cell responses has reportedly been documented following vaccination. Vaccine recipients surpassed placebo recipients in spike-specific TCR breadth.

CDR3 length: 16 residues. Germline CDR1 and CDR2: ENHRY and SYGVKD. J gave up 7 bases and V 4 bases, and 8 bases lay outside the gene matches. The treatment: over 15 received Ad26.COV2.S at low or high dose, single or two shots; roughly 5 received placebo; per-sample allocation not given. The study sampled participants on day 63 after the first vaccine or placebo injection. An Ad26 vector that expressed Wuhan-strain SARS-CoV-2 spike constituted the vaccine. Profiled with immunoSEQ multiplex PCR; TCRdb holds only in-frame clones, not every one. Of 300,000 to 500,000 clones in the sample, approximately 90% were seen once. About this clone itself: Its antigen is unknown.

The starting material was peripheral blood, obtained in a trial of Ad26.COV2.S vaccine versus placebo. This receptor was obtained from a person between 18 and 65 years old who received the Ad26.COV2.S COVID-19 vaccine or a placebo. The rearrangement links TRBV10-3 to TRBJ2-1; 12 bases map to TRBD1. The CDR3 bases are TGTGCCATCAGTGGAACGGGACAGGGGGCTATGAATGAGCAGTTCTTC. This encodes CAISGTGQGAMNEQFF.